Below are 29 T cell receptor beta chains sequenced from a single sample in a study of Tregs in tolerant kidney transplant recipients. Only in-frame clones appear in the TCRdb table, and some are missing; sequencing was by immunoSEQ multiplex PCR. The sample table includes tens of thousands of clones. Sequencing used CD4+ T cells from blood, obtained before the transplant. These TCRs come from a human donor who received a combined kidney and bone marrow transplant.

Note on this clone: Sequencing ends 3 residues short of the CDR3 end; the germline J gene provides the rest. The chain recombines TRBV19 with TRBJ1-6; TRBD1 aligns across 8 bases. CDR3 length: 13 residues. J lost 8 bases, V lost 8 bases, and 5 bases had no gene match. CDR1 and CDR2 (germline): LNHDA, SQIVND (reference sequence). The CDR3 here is CASGDRTYSPLHF. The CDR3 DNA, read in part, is TGTGCCAGTGGGGACAGGACCTATTCACCC.

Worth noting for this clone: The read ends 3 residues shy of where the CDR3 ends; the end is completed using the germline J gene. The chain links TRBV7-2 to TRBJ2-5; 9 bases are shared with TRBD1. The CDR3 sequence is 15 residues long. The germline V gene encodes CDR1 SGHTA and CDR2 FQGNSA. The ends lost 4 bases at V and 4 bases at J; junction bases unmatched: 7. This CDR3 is CASSSRGDRAETQYF. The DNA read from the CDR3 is TGTGCCAGCAGCTCGCGCGGGGACAGGGCAGAGACC.

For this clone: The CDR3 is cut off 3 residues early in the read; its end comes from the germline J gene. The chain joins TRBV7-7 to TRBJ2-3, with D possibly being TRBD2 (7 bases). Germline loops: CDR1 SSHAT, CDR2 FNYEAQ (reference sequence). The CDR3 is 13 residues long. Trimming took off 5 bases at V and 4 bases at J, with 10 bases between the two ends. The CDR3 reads CASSGGGADTQYF. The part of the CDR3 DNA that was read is TGTGCCAGCAGCGGGGGGGGCGCAGATACG.

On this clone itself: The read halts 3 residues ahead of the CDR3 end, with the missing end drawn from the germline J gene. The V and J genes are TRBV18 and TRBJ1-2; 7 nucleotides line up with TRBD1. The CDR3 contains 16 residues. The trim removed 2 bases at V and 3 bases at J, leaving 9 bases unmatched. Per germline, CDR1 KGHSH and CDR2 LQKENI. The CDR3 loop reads CASSPSRDSFYYGYTF. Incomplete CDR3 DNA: TGTGCCAGCTCACCAAGTCGGGACAGCTTCTACTATGGC.

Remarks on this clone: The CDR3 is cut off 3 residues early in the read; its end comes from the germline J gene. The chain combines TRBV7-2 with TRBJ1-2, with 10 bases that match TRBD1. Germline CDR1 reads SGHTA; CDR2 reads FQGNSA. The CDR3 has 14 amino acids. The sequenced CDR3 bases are TGTGCCAGCAGCACCGACAGGGGGCTGCTAGGC. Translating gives CASSTDRGLLG. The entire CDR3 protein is CASSTDRGLLGYTF.

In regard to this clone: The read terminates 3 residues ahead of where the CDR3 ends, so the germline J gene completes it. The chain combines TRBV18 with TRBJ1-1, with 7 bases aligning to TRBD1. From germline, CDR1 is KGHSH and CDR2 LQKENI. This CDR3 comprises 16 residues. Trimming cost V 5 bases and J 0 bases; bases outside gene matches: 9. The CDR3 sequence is CASSATGQPMNTEAFF. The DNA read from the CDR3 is TGTGCCAGCTCAGCAACGGGACAGCCCATGAACACTGAA.

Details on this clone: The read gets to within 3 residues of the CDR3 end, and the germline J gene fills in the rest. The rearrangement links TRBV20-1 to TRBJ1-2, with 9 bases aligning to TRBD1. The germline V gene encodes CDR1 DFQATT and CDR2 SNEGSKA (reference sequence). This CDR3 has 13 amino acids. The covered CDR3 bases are TGCGGTATTCGGGGACAGGGATATGATGGC. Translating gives CGIRGQGYDG. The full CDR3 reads CGIRGQGYDGYTF.

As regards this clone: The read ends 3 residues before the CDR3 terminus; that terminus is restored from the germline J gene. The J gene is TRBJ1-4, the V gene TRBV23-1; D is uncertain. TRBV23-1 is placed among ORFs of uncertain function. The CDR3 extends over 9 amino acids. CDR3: CARRALLFF. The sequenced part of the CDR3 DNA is TGCGCCAGGCGGGCTCTA.

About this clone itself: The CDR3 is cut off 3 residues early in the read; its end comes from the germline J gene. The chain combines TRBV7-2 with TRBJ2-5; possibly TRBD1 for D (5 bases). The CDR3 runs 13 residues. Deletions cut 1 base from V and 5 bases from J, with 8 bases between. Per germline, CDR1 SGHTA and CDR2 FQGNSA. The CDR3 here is CASSLGAGETQYF. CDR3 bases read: TGTGCCAGCAGCTTAGGAGCAGGGGAGACC. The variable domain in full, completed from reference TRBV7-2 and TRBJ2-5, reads GAGVSQSPSNKVTEKGKDVELRCDPISGHTALYWYRQSLGQGLEFLIYFQGNSAPDKSGLPSDRFSAERTGGSVSTLTIQRTQQEDSAVYLCASSLGAGETQYFGPGTRLLVL.

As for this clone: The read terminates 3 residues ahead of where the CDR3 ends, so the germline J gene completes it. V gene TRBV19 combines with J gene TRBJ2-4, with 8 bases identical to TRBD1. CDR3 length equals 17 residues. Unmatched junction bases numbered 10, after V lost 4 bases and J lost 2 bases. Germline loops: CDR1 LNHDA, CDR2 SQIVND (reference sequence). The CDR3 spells CASSTSGGGITKNIQYF. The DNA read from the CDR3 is TGTGCCAGTAGTACTTCAGGGGGCGGTATAACCAAAAACATT.

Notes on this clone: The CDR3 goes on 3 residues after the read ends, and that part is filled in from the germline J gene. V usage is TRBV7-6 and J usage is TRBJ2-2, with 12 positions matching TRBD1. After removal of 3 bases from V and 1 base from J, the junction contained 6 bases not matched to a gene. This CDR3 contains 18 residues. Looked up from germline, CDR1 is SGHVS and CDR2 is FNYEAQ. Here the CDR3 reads CASSFGTGGSRNTGELFF. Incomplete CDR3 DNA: TGTGCCAGCAGCTTTGGGACAGGGGGCTCCCGGAACACCGGGGAG.

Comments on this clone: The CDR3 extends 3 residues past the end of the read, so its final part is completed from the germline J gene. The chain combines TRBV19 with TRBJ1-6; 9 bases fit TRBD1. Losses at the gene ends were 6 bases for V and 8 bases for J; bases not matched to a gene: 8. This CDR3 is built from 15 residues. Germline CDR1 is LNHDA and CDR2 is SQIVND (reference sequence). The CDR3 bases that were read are TGTGCCAGTAGAAACACAGGGGGCGGTTATTCACCC. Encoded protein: CASRNTGGGYSP. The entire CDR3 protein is CASRNTGGGYSPLHF.

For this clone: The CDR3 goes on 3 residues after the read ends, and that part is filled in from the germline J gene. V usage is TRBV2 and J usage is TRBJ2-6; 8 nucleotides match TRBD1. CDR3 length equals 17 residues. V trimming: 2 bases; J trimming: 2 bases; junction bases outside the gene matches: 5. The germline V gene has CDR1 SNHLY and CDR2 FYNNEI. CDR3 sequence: CASSERTGRAGANVLTF. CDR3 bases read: TGTGCCAGCAGTGAACGGACAGGGCGAGCTGGGGCCAACGTC.

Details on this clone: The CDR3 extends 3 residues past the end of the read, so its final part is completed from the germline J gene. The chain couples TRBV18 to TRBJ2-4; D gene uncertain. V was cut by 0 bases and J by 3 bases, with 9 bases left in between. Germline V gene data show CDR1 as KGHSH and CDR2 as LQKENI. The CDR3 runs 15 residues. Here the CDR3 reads CASSPPSGSKNIQYF. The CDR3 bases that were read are TGTGCCAGCTCACCACCGTCGGGTAGCAAAAACATT.

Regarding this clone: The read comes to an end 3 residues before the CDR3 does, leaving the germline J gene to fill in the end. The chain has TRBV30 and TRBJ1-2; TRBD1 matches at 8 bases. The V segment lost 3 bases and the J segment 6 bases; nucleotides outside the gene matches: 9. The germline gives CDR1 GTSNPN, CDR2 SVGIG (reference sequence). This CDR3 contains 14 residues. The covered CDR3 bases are TGTGCCTGGAGGGGAGACCGGACAGGGAATGGC. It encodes CAWRGDRTGNG. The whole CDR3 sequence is CAWRGDRTGNGYTF.

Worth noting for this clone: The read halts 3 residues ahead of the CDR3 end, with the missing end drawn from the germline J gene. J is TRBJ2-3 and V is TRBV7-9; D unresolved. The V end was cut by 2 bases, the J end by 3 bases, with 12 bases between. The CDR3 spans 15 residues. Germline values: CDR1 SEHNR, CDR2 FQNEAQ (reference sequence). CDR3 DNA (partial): TGTGCCAGCAGCTTACGTGCCGGTCGGACAGATACG. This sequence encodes CASSLRAGRTDT. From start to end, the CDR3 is CASSLRAGRTDTQYF. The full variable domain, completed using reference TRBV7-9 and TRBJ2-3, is DTGVSQNPRHKITKRGQNVTFRCDPISEHNRLYWYRQTLGQGPEFLTYFQNEAQLEKSRLLSDRFSAERPKGSFSTLEIQRTEQGDSAMYLCASSLRAGRTDTQYFGPGTRLTVL.

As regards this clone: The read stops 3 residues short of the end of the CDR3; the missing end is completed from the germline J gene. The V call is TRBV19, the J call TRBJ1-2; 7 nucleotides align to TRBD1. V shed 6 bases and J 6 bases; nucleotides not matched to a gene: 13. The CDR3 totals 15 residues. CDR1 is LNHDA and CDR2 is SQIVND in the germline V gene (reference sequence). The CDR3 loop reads CASSQGRGRGNGYTF. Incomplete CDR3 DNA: TGTGCCAGTAGCCAAGGGAGGGGGCGAGGTAATGGC.

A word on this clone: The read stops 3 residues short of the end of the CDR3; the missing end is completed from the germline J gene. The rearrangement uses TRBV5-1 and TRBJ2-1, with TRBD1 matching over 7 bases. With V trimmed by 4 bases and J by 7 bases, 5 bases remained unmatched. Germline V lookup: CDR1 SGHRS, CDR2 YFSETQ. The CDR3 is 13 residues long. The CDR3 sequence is CASSDSGGNEQFF. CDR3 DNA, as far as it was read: TGCGCCAGCAGCGACTCAGGGGGAAATGAG.

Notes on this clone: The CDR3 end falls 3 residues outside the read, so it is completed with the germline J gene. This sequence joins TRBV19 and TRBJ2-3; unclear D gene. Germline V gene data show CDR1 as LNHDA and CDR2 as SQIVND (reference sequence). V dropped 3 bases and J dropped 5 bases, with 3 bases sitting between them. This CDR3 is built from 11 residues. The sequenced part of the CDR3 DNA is TGTGCCAGTAGTATCGGAGATACG. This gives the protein CASSIGDT. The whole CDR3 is CASSIGDTQYF.

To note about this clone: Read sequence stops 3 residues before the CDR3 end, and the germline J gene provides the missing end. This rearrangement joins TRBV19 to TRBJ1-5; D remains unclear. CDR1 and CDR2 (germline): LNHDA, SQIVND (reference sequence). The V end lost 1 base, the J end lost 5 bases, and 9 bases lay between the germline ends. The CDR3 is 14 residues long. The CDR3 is CASSIANPYQPQHF. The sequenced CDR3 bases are TGTGCCAGTAGTATAGCTAACCCATATCAGCCC.

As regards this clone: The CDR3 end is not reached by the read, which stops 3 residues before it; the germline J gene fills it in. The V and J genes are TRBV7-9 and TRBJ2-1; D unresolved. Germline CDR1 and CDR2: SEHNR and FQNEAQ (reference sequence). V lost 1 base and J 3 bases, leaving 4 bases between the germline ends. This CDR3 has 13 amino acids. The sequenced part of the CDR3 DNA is TGTGCCAGCAGCTTAGGCTACTACAATGAG. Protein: CASSLGYYNE. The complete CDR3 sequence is CASSLGYYNEQFF.

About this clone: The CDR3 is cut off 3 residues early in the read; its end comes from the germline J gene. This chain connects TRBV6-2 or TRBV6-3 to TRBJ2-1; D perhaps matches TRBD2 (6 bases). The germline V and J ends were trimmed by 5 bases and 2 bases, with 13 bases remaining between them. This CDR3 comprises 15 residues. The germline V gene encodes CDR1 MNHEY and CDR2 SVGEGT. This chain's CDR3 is CASSLASAAYNEQFF. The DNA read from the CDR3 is TGTGCCAGCAGTCTTGCTAGCGCTGCCTACAATGAG.

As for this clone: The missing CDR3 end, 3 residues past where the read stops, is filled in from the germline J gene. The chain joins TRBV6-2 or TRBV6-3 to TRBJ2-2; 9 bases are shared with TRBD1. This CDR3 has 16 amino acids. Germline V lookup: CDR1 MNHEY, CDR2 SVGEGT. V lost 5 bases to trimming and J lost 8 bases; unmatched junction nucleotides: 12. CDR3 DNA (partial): TGTGCCAGCAGTAGTCCGGACAGGGGCGTAGCGGGGGAG. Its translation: CASSSPDRGVAGE. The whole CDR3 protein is CASSSPDRGVAGELFF.

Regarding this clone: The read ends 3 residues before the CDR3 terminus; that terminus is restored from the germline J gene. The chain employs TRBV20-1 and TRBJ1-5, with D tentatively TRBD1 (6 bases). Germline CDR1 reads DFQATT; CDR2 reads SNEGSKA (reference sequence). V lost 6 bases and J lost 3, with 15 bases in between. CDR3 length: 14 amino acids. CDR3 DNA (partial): TGCAGTGCCCTAAAACCAGGGGACAATCAGCCC. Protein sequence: CSALKPGDNQP. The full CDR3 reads CSALKPGDNQPQHF.

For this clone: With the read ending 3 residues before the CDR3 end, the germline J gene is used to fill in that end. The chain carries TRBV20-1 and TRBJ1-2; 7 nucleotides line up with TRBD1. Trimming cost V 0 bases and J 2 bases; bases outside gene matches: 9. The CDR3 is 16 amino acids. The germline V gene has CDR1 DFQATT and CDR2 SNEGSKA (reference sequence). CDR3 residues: CSARDPPTGPNYGYTF. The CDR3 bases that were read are TGCAGTGCTAGAGATCCCCCGACAGGGCCAAACTATGGC.

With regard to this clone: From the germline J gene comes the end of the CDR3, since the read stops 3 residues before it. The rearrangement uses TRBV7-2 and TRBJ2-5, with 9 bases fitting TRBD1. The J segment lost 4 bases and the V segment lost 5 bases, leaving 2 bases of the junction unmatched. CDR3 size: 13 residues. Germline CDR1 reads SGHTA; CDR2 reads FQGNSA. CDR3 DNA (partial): TGTGCCAGCAGCCACAGGGGGCCAGAGACC. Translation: CASSHRGPET. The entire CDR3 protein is CASSHRGPETQYF. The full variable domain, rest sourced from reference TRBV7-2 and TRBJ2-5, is GAGVSQSPSNKVTEKGKDVELRCDPISGHTALYWYRQSLGQGLEFLIYFQGNSAPDKSGLPSDRFSAERTGGSVSTLTIQRTQQEDSAVYLCASSHRGPETQYFGPGTRLLVL.

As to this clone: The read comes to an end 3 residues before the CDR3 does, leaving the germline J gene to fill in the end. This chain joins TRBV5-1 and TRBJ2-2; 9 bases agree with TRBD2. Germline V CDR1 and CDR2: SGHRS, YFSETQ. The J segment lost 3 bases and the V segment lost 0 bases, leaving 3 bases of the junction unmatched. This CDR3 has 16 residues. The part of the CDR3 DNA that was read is TGCGCCAGCAGCTTGGGAGCGGGGGGAGACACCGGGGAG. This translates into CASSLGAGGDTGE. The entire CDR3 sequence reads CASSLGAGGDTGELFF. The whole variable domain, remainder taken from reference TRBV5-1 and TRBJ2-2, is KAGVTQTPRYLIKTRGQQVTLSCSPISGHRSVSWYQQTPGQGLQFLFEYFSETQRNKGNFPGRFSGRQFSNSRSEMNVSTLELGDSALYLCASSLGAGGDTGELFFGEGSRLTVL.

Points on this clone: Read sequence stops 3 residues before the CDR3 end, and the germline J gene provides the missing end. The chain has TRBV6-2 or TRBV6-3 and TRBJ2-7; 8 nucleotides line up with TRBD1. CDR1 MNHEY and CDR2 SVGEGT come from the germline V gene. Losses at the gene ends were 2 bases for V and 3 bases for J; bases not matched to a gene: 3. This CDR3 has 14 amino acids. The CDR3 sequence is CASSYTGGIYEQYF. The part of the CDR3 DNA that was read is TGTGCCAGCAGTTACACAGGGGGGATCTACGAG.

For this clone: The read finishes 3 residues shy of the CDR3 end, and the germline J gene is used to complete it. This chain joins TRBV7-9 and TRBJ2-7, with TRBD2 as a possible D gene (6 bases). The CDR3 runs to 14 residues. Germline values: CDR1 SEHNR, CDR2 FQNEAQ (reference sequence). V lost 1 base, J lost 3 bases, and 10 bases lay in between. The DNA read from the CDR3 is TGTGCCAGCAGCTTAGGGGGGGTCGTCTACGAG. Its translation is CASSLGGVVYE. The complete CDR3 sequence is CASSLGGVVYEQYF.